Listed here are 18 T cell receptor beta chains from one sample, sequenced in a study of beta chain features in type 1 diabetes. The investigators reverse transcribed all of the isolated RNA, so they sequenced expressed TCRB transcripts. Sequencing used immunoSEQ multiplex PCR; TCRdb keeps in-frame clones, though not all of them. This sample carries about 360,000 clones, around 12% of them seen once, and the ten largest clones take approximately 0.015%. Sequenced: naive CD4+ T cells from blood. The receptors derive from a man between 18 and 35 years old in good health.

As concerns this clone: Other DNA sequences in the same sample also yield this CDR3. V and J are TRBV7-2 and TRBJ2-5, with a possible D match to TRBD1 (6 bases). This CDR3 comprises 13 residues. Germline loops: CDR1 SGHTA, CDR2 FQGNSA. V lost 4 bases, J lost 2 bases, and 8 bases lay in between. The CDR3 loop is CASSSGQQETQYF. The CDR3 DNA reads TGTGCCAGCAGCTCTGGACAGCAAGAGACCCAGTACTTC.

This clone was seen more than once but under ten times. The rearrangement links TRBV11-3 to TRBJ2-1; 9 bases agree with TRBD1. The length of the CDR3 is 15 residues. J gave up 4 bases and V 0 bases, and 1 base lay outside the gene matches. Looked up from germline, CDR1 is SGHNT and CDR2 is YENEEA. DNA for the CDR3: TGTGCCAGCAGCTTAGACGGACAGGGGTACAATGAGCAGTTCTTC. This codes for CASSLDGQGYNEQFF.

This clone appeared a few times. The gene calls are TRBV6-5 and TRBJ2-7; D not resolved. There are 15 residues in the CDR3. V lost 0 bases and J lost 2, with 11 bases in between. Germline V gene data show CDR1 as MNHEY and CDR2 as SVGAGI. In nucleotides, the CDR3 is TGTGCCAGCAGTTACTCGTCGCGTGGTCCCTACGAGCAGTACTTC. It yields the protein CASSYSSRGPYEQYF.

This clone has only a few counts. The chain carries TRBV2 and TRBJ2-1; TRBD1 matches 7 bases. The CDR3 contains 12 residues. The ends lost 9 bases at V and 3 bases at J; junction bases unmatched: 2. CDR1 SNHLY and CDR2 FYNNEI come from the germline V gene. The CDR3 DNA reads as TGTGCCAGGGGGGACAGCTACAATGAGCAGTTCTTC. Translating gives CARGDSYNEQFF. Full variable domain (outside the CDR3, taken from reference TRBV2 and TRBJ2-1): EPEVTQTPSHQVTQMGQEVILRCVPISNHLYFYWYRQILGQKVEFLVSFYNNEISEKSEIFDDQFSVERPDGSNFTLKIRSTKLEDSAMYFCARGDSYNEQFFGPGTRLTVL.

This clone has only a few counts. The rearrangement uses TRBV7-2 and TRBJ1-6; D call uncertain. The ends were cut back, 7 bases at V and 11 bases at J, with 12 bases in the middle. CDR3 length: 12 residues. The germline V gene encodes CDR1 SGHTA and CDR2 FQGNSA. The CDR3 loop is CASTELGTPLHF. CDR3 nucleotide sequence: TGTGCCAGCACCGAACTGGGCACACCCCTCCACTTT.

V is TRBV4-3 and J is TRBJ2-1; 7 bases are a match to TRBD1. Germline lookup yields CDR1 LGHNA and CDR2 YSLEER. Trimming at V came to 1 base and at J to 4 bases, leaving 7 bases not matched to a gene. There are 16 residues in the CDR3. The CDR3 sequence: CASSQGVGTEYNEQFF. DNA of the CDR3: TGCGCCAGCAGCCAAGGTGTAGGGACAGAATACAATGAGCAGTTCTTC.

The chain carries TRBV29-1 and TRBJ2-4, with D possibly being TRBD1 (6 bases). The V end was cut by 7 bases, the J end by 0 bases, with 22 bases between. Germline values: CDR1 SQVTM, CDR2 ANQGSEA. The CDR3 length is 17 residues. The CDR3 loop is CSAQYEKGELAKNIQYF. The CDR3 DNA reads TGCAGCGCCCAGTACGAGAAGGGGGAGCTAGCCAAAAACATTCAGTACTTC.

The V and J genes are TRBV6-5 and TRBJ2-7; D remains ambiguous. Trimming left V 0 bases short and J 3 bases short, with 9 bases between. The CDR3 consists of 14 residues. Germline lookup yields CDR1 MNHEY and CDR2 SVGAGI. CDR3 in amino acids: CASSYSQRVYEQYF. The CDR3 DNA sequence: TGTGCCAGCAGTTACTCCCAGCGAGTCTACGAGCAGTACTTC.

The chain joins TRBV7-3 to TRBJ2-1; tentative D call: TRBD1 (5 bases). V was cut by 5 bases and J by 3 bases, with 14 bases left in between. Per the germline V gene, CDR1 is SGHTA and CDR2 is FQGTGA. This CDR3 spans 15 amino acids. The CDR3 region is CASSPYIDSYNEQFF. CDR3 sequence (DNA): TGTGCCAGCAGCCCTTACATAGACAGCTACAATGAGCAGTTCTTC.

This clone occurred a few times. The chain uses TRBV7-2 and TRBJ2-7, with 9 bases matching TRBD1. With 1 base clipped from V and 2 bases from J, the junction kept 6 bases outside the gene matches. The CDR3 loop spans 16 amino acids. Germline lookup yields CDR1 SGHTA and CDR2 FQGNSA. CDR3 sequence reads: CASSLVPGQGAYEQYF. DNA for the CDR3: TGTGCCAGCAGCTTAGTCCCGGGACAGGGAGCCTACGAGCAGTACTTC.

This clone was counted between two and nine times. V and J are TRBV5-1 and TRBJ2-1; tentatively, D is TRBD1 (5 bases). Germline V lookup: CDR1 SGHRS, CDR2 YFSETQ. Trimming pared 0 bases from V and 2 bases from J, leaving 18 bases between. The CDR3 loop spans 18 amino acids. The CDR3 is CASSLGRQDTSPYNEQFF. The CDR3 DNA reads TGCGCCAGCAGCTTGGGGCGCCAGGACACCTCCCCCTACAATGAGCAGTTCTTC.

This clone was picked up a small number of times. The chain uses TRBV5-4 and TRBJ2-3; TRBD2 agrees at 10 bases. V trimming: 1 base; J trimming: 7 bases; junction bases outside the gene matches: 6. The CDR3 has 15 amino acids. The germline gives CDR1 SGHNT, CDR2 YYREEE (reference sequence). For the CDR3, the DNA is TGTGCCAGCAGCTTGCCGTCTAGCGGGGGAAATACGCAGTATTTT. This codes for CASSLPSSGGNTQYF.

This clone was seen many times. The chain combines TRBV4-3 with TRBJ2-3; 7 positions match TRBD1. The CDR3 runs to 16 residues. CDR1 and CDR2 (germline): LGHNA, YSLEER. The V segment lost 4 bases and the J segment 2 bases; nucleotides outside the gene matches: 9. The CDR3 DNA reads TGCGCCAGCAGCCCCCGGGACAGTCGAATCACAGATACGCAGTATTTT. As protein: CASSPRDSRITDTQYF.

The chain joins TRBV5-1 to TRBJ2-5, with 10 nucleotides matching TRBD1. CDR1 and CDR2 (germline): SGHRS, YFSETQ. Trimming removed 0 bases from V and 1 base from J; junction bases left unmatched: 6. CDR3 length: 17 residues. Here the CDR3 reads CASSLVGQGTPQETQYF. The CDR3 nucleotides are TGCGCCAGCAGCTTGGTGGGACAGGGGACTCCCCAAGAGACCCAGTACTTC.

This clone has more than one count but fewer than ten. The chain links TRBV2 to TRBJ1-2; D may be TRBD1 (6 bases). V was shortened by 5 bases and J by 8 bases, with 18 bases between the two germline ends. CDR1 SNHLY and CDR2 FYNNEI come from the germline V gene. The CDR3 is 14 residues long. The CDR3 DNA sequence: TGTGCCAGCAGTTCAGGGGAACACGTAGAAGGCTACACCTTC. Encoded protein: CASSSGEHVEGYTF. Filled out from reference TRBV2 and TRBJ1-2, the complete variable domain reads EPEVTQTPSHQVTQMGQEVILRCVPISNHLYFYWYRQILGQKVEFLVSFYNNEISEKSEIFDDQFSVERPDGSNFTLKIRSTKLEDSAMYFCASSSGEHVEGYTFGSGTRLTVV.

V is TRBV14 and J is TRBJ1-1; D uncertain. Trimming removed 1 base from V and 3 bases from J, with 9 bases in between. Germline-derived CDR1 and CDR2 are SGHDN and FVKESK. There are 14 residues in the CDR3. CDR3 amino acids: CASSQVGWDTEAFF. DNA for the CDR3: TGTGCCAGCAGCCAAGTCGGGTGGGACACTGAAGCTTTCTTT.

CDR3 in amino acids: CASRRGAGSPLHF. The DNA of the CDR3 is TGTGCCAGCAGGCGGGGCGCTGGATCACCCCTCCACTTT. This sequence joins TRBV2 and TRBJ1-6; D possibly corresponds to TRBD1 (5 bases). The ends were cut back, 6 bases at V and 10 bases at J, with 13 bases in the middle. Per germline, CDR1 SNHLY and CDR2 FYNNEI. The CDR3 totals 13 residues.

J is TRBJ2-1 and V is TRBV5-1; weak D call: TRBD2 (7 bases). The CDR3 has 15 amino acids. The ends were cut back, 6 bases at V and 2 bases at J, with 15 bases in the middle. The germline gives CDR1 SGHRS, CDR2 YFSETQ. Written as DNA, the CDR3 is TGCGCCAGCACCCCCCGGGGGGCTGCCTACAATGAGCAGTTCTTC. Translated: CASTPRGAAYNEQFF.